This TCR beta chain was retrieved from a study of metastatic and nonmetastatic thyroid tumors. Original data processing: A papillary thyroid cancer distant-metastasis classifier was built from CDR3 differences across clinicopathological groups. TCRdb reanalyzed the PCR reads via MiXCR. The V and J calls follow TCRdb's processing rather than the paper's. The data show about 19,000 clones, around 30% seen once. No patient received treatment before thyroid surgery. V shed 4 bases and J 6 bases; nucleotides not matched to a gene: 7. The CDR3 consists of 15 residues. CDR1 and CDR2 from the germline V gene are MNHEY and SVGEGT. This clone was seen ten or more times.

The rearrangement uses TRBV6-2 or TRBV6-3 and TRBJ2-7, with TRBD1 matching over 12 bases. Sequenced sample: tumor tissue. The receptor was isolated from a female donor with papillary thyroid cancer or a benign thyroid nodule (not recorded which). Some clones in this sample may be carry-over from other donors' samples. The CDR3 sequence is CASSSAGTGGLEQYF. CDR3 DNA: TGTGCCAGCAGTTCCGCCGGGACAGGGGGCCTCGAGCAGTACTTC.